The 32 T cell receptor beta chains in this list originate from one sample, sequenced in a study of radiotherapy plus CTLA-4 blockade in lung cancer. Sequencing was performed with immunoSEQ multiplex PCR; in TCRdb, only in-frame clones are kept and a portion is missing. Seen here are approximately 110,000 clones, 70% to 85% observed once, and the top ten hold 3.3%. The source was peripheral blood, collected from a patient treated with radiotherapy plus ipilimumab. These receptors were obtained from a human donor with non-small cell lung cancer that progressed on radiotherapy plus ipilimumab. Some clones in this sample may be carry-over from other donors' samples.

The chain employs TRBV29-1 and TRBJ2-1; 7 positions match TRBD1. V was clipped by 4 bases and J by 4 bases; unmatched bases: 4. The CDR3 has 13 amino acids. The V gene's germline CDR1 is SQVTM and CDR2 ANQGSEA. The CDR3 nucleotides read TGCAGCGTTGGTGACAGGGCGTACAATGAGCAGTTCTTC. Encoded protein: CSVGDRAYNEQFF.

This rearrangement joins TRBV29-1 to TRBJ2-1; D remains ambiguous. Germline-derived CDR1 and CDR2 are SQVTM and ANQGSEA. V dropped 4 bases and J dropped 7 bases, with 11 bases sitting between them. The CDR3 contains 12 residues. The CDR3 spells CSVVIVANEQFF. The DNA of the CDR3 is TGCAGCGTTGTCATCGTGGCTAATGAGCAGTTCTTC.

This clone showed up just a few times. J is TRBJ2-7 and V is TRBV19; 7 bases align to TRBD1. The CDR3 sequence is 13 residues long. V dropped 4 bases and J dropped 4; count of bases not matched to a gene: 4. The V gene's germline CDR1 is LNHDA and CDR2 SQIVND (reference sequence). CDR3 residues: CASSTTGLYEQYF. In DNA, the CDR3 is TGTGCCAGTAGTACGACAGGGCTTTACGAGCAGTACTTC. Supplemented by reference TRBV19 and TRBJ2-7, the full variable domain reads DGGITQSPKYLFRKEGQNVTLSCEQNLNHDAMYWYRQDPGQGLRLIYYSQIVNDFQKGDIAEGYSVSREKKESFPLTVTSAQKNPTAFYLCASSTTGLYEQYFGPGTRLTVT.

This chain connects TRBV6-1 to TRBJ2-7; a possible D gene is TRBD2 (5 bases). Germline CDR1 is MNHNS and CDR2 is SASEGT. Deletions cut 6 bases from V and 5 bases from J, with 11 bases between. There are 12 residues in the CDR3. CDR3 sequence: CASRSPGNEQYF. The DNA of the CDR3 is TGTGCCAGCAGGAGTCCCGGGAACGAGCAGTACTTC.

The rearrangement joins TRBV7-2 to TRBJ2-7; possible D gene TRBD2, 6 bases. V was trimmed by 4 bases and J by 4 bases, leaving 17 bases between them. Germline V CDR1 and CDR2: SGHTA, FQGNSA. The CDR3 runs 15 residues. CDR3 sequence: CASSSRGGYGYEQYF. CDR3 sequence (DNA): TGTGCCAGCAGCTCTCGAGGAGGGTATGGTTACGAGCAGTACTTC.

This chain joins TRBV15 and TRBJ2-1; D is possibly TRBD1 (5 bases). CDR3 length: 12 amino acids. In germline, CDR1 is LNHNV, CDR2 YYDKDF (reference sequence). The V and J ends lost 3 bases and 10 bases respectively, with 10 bases between them. The CDR3 region is CATSRTTGEQFF. In nucleotides, the CDR3 is TGTGCCACCAGCAGGACAACAGGCGAGCAGTTCTTC.

The chain recombines TRBV7-2 with TRBJ1-5; maybe TRBD1 (5 bases). Germline V gives CDR1 SGHTA, CDR2 FQGNSA. The CDR3 is made up of 15 amino acids. Trimming removed 0 bases at V and 7 bases at J, with 13 bases between. The CDR3 DNA reads as TGTGCCAGCAGCTTAGCGCACGGAGGGGTACAGCCCCAGCATTTT. Protein product: CASSLAHGGVQPQHF.

This chain links TRBV7-9 with TRBJ2-3, with 9 bases that match TRBD1. This CDR3 comprises 15 residues. V lost 0 bases, J lost 3 bases, and 1 base stayed unmatched. Germline V lookup: CDR1 SEHNR, CDR2 FQNEAQ (reference sequence). The DNA for the CDR3 is TGTGCCAGCAGCTTAGCGGGACAGGGAACAGATACGCAGTATTTT. Amino acid sequence: CASSLAGQGTDTQYF. The full variable domain, its missing parts supplied by reference TRBV7-9 and TRBJ2-3, is DTGVSQNPRHKITKRGQNVTFRCDPISEHNRLYWYRQTLGQGPEFLTYFQNEAQLEKSRLLSDRFSAERPKGSFSTLEIQRTEQGDSAMYLCASSLAGQGTDTQYFGPGTRLTVL.

This chain uses TRBV4-2 with TRBJ1-2; TRBD1 is a possible D gene (5 bases). The CDR3 consists of 15 residues. The ends were cut back, 4 bases at V and 6 bases at J, with 18 bases in the middle. Germline V gene lookup returns CDR1 LGHNA and CDR2 YNFKEQ. The CDR3 DNA is TGTGCCAGCAGCCCCGGTCGGCAGGGAATCGATGGCTACACCTTC. The encoded protein is CASSPGRQGIDGYTF.

This chain joins TRBV27 and TRBJ2-6, with TRBD1 identical over 8 bases. V trimming: 4 bases; J trimming: 2 bases; junction bases outside the gene matches: 1. There are 15 residues in the CDR3. Germline values: CDR1 MNHEY, CDR2 SMNVEV (reference sequence). CDR3 bases: TGTGCCAGCAGTTCACAGGGGGCTGGGGCCAACGTCCTGACTTTC. It codes for CASSSQGAGANVLTF.

This clone was seen only a few times. J is TRBJ1-5 and V is TRBV7-2; 8 nucleotides match TRBD1. From germline, CDR1 is SGHTA and CDR2 FQGNSA. Trimming at V came to 2 bases and at J to 3 bases, leaving 3 bases not matched to a gene. This CDR3 comprises 15 residues. The CDR3 DNA follows: TGTGCCAGCAGCTTATGGACAGGGAACAATCAGCCCCAGCATTTT. It specifies CASSLWTGNNQPQHF.

This chain links TRBV10-3 with TRBJ2-7, with D hard to call. Germline V CDR1 and CDR2: ENHRY, SYGVKD. V lost 1 base and J lost 7, with 5 bases in between. The CDR3 runs 11 residues. In nucleotides, the CDR3 is TGTGCCATCAGTGAGTTATATGAGCAGTACTTC. This encodes CAISELYEQYF.

The chain joins TRBV5-6 to TRBJ1-2, with D possibly being TRBD1 (6 bases). V was shortened by 4 bases and J by 7 bases, with 20 bases between the two germline ends. CDR3 size: 15 residues. Germline loops: CDR1 SGHDT, CDR2 YYEEEE. The CDR3 DNA sequence: TGTGCCAGCAGCCCGACGGTTAGGGCAGGGGCTGGCTACACCTTC. Its protein is CASSPTVRAGAGYTF.

The rearrangement joins TRBV7-9 to TRBJ2-5, with 11 bases lining up with TRBD2. The CDR3 is 17 amino acids. Germline V gives CDR1 SEHNR, CDR2 FQNEAQ (reference sequence). Losses at the gene ends were 2 bases for V and 5 bases for J; bases not matched to a gene: 10. The CDR3, as DNA: TGTGCCAGCAGCTTACGACTAGCGGGGCGACGGCGGGAGACCCAGTACTTC. Its translation is CASSLRLAGRRRETQYF.

On this clone: Compared with germline, one end of the junction differs, possibly owing to a read error. The rearrangement links TRBV7-6 to TRBJ2-3; 8 nucleotides align to TRBD2. The V gene's germline CDR1 is SGHVS and CDR2 FNYEAQ. The CDR3 loop spans 15 amino acids. The CDR3 spells CANSLMAGGPDTQYF. The CDR3 coding sequence is TGTGCCAACAGCTTAATGGCGGGGGGTCCAGATACGCAGTATTTT.

The V call is TRBV27, the J call TRBJ2-2; D is perhaps TRBD2 (5 bases). CDR1 and CDR2 (germline): MNHEY, SMNVEV (reference sequence). V lost 5 bases and J lost 0, with 10 bases in between. The CDR3 length is 15 residues. Here the CDR3 reads CASSPRGTNTGELFF. Written as DNA, the CDR3 is TGTGCCAGCAGTCCTCGGGGTACGAACACCGGGGAGCTGTTTTTT.

For the CDR3, the DNA is TGCGCCAGCTCCGGGACTAGCGGGGGGGACTACAATGAGCAGTTCTTC. Protein sequence: CASSGTSGGDYNEQFF. V is TRBV4-3 and J is TRBJ2-1; 16 nucleotides agree with TRBD2. Germline V gene lookup returns CDR1 LGHNA and CDR2 YSLEER. The CDR3 loop spans 16 amino acids. The junction had 4 bases not matched to a gene; V was cut back by 8 bases and J by 3 bases.

J is TRBJ2-2 and V is TRBV11-1; D is unresolved. This CDR3 is 13 amino acids long. The germline V gene encodes CDR1 SGHAT and CDR2 FQDESV (reference sequence). V lost 5 bases and J lost 6, with 10 bases in between. The CDR3 coding sequence is TGTGCCAGCAGCCCAATTTTGGCCGGGGAGCTGTTTTTT. Translation gives CASSPILAGELFF.

In regard to this clone: The same CDR3 also results from other DNA sequences found in this sample. CDR3 loop: CASSRTGDNEQFF. CDR3 in DNA: TGTGCCAGCAGCAGGACAGGGGACAATGAGCAGTTCTTC. The chain couples TRBV5-6 to TRBJ2-1; 9 positions agree with TRBD1. The trim removed 4 bases at V and 5 bases at J, leaving 1 base unmatched. The germline gives CDR1 SGHDT, CDR2 YYEEEE. The CDR3 loop spans 13 amino acids.

CDR3 nucleotide sequence: TGCGCCAGCAGCCACCGACAGGGTTTTGGCTACACCTTC. This sequence encodes CASSHRQGFGYTF. The chain has TRBV4-3 and TRBJ1-2, with 7 bases matching TRBD1. From germline, CDR1 is LGHNA and CDR2 YSLEER. The CDR3 totals 13 residues. Trimming removed 3 bases from V and 7 bases from J; junction bases left unmatched: 5.

V is TRBV7-9 and J is TRBJ1-1, with TRBD1 as a possible D gene (6 bases). CDR1 and CDR2 (germline): SEHNR, FQNEAQ (reference sequence). Between the trimmed V and J ends, which lost 5 bases and 7 bases, there was a span of 17 bases. The CDR3 length is 14 residues. Here the CDR3 DNA reads TGTGCCAGCAGCGCCGGACAGCGCCTCTATGAAGCTTTCTTT. As protein: CASSAGQRLYEAFF.

The chain combines TRBV6-6 with TRBJ1-4; D is ambiguous. Trimming removed 5 bases from V and 0 bases from J, with 7 bases in between. The CDR3 length is 14 residues. Germline V gene data show CDR1 as MNHNY and CDR2 as SVGAGI (reference sequence). The CDR3 loop is CASSRTATNEKLFF. CDR3 DNA: TGTGCCAGCAGTCGGACGGCAACTAATGAAAAACTGTTTTTT.

The rearrangement links TRBV6-4 to TRBJ1-1; D gene uncertain. This CDR3 comprises 13 residues. CDR1 and CDR2 (germline): MRHNA, SNTAGT. With 2 bases removed from V and 1 base from J, the gap between germline ends came to 5 bases. The DNA for the CDR3 is TGTGCCAGCAGTGACCAGCCGAACACTGAAGCTTTCTTT. Translation: CASSDQPNTEAFF.

This clone appeared a single time. The chain is built from TRBV29-1 and TRBJ1-2; TRBD1 is a possible D gene (5 bases). V lost 3 bases and J lost 2, with 10 bases in between. The CDR3 totals 13 residues. CDR1 and CDR2 (germline): SQVTM, ANQGSEA. CDR3 sequence: CSVERQFNYGYTF. CDR3 DNA sequence: TGCAGCGTTGAGCGACAGTTCAACTATGGCTACACCTTC.

The chain is built from TRBV2 and TRBJ2-2; 8 bases align to TRBD1. J gave up 0 bases and V 3 bases, and 12 bases lay outside the gene matches. The CDR3 runs to 19 residues. Germline CDR1 is SNHLY and CDR2 is FYNNEI. The CDR3 region is CASSDSTGGAFANTGELFF. The CDR3 bases are TGTGCCAGCAGTGATTCTACAGGGGGAGCTTTCGCGAACACCGGGGAGCTGTTTTTT.

Here the CDR3 DNA reads TGTGCCAGCAGTTACTCGGCGGGGGGGCTAGACGAGCAGTACTTC. It yields the protein CASSYSAGGLDEQYF. This chain links TRBV6-5 with TRBJ2-7, with TRBD2 matching 9 bases. With 0 bases clipped from V and 5 bases from J, the junction kept 5 bases outside the gene matches. The CDR3 has 15 residues. Germline V gives CDR1 MNHEY, CDR2 SVGAGI.

This chain links TRBV7-2 with TRBJ2-7, with D maybe TRBD1 (5 bases). The germline gives CDR1 SGHTA, CDR2 FQGNSA. The CDR3 is made up of 15 amino acids. V was cut by 2 bases and J by 3 bases, with 14 bases left in between. The CDR3: CASSLSLGANYEQYF. In nucleotides, the CDR3 is TGTGCCAGCAGCTTAAGTCTTGGGGCTAACTACGAGCAGTACTTC.

This clone was detected only once. V and J are TRBV10-2 and TRBJ2-7; 8 nucleotides agree with TRBD1. This CDR3 has 15 residues. Germline lookup yields CDR1 WSHSY and CDR2 SAAADI. The trim removed 1 base at V and 3 bases at J, leaving 5 bases unmatched. CDR3 in DNA: TGCGCCAGCAGTGAGTTGGGGACAGGAGGCTACGAGCAGTACTTC. Its protein is CASSELGTGGYEQYF.

The V and J genes are TRBV28 and TRBJ2-1; D gene uncertain. V was trimmed by 4 bases and J by 0 bases, leaving 16 bases between them. The CDR3 is 17 residues long. Germline CDR1 is MDHEN and CDR2 is SYDVKM. Here the CDR3 DNA reads TGTGCCAGCAGTTCGGTCCAGGAAGATAGCTCCTACAATGAGCAGTTCTTC. It specifies CASSSVQEDSSYNEQFF.

This clone was found a few times. The chain has TRBV27 and TRBJ2-5; D is possibly TRBD1 (6 bases). Germline CDR1 reads MNHEY; CDR2 reads SMNVEV (reference sequence). The V gene lost 5 bases and the J gene lost 4 bases, with 17 bases spanning the gap. The CDR3 totals 15 residues. The DNA for the CDR3 is TGTGCCAGCAGTAGTGCCTGGGACACCCGAGAGACCCAGTACTTC. Translating it yields CASSSAWDTRETQYF.

The chain employs TRBV9 and TRBJ1-6; D is undetermined. The germline V gene has CDR1 SGDLS and CDR2 YYNGEE. V lost 0 bases to trimming and J lost 10 bases, with 17 bases between them. CDR3 size: 16 residues. CDR3 in amino acids: CASSVGFKGVGSPLHF. The CDR3 coding sequence is TGTGCCAGCAGCGTAGGATTCAAGGGTGTAGGCTCACCCCTCCACTTT. The full variable domain, rest sourced from reference TRBV9 and TRBJ1-6, is DSGVTQTPKHLITATGQRVTLRCSPRSGDLSVYWYQQSLDQGLQFLIQYYNGEERAKGNILERFSAQQFPDLHSELNLSSLELGDSALYFCASSVGFKGVGSPLHFGNGTRLTVT.

This chain uses TRBV5-1 with TRBJ1-1; 7 positions match TRBD1. The CDR3 is 16 amino acids. With V trimmed by 2 bases and J by 0 bases, 7 bases remained unmatched. Germline-derived CDR1 and CDR2 are SGHRS and YFSETQ. Written as DNA, the CDR3 is TGCGCCAGCAGCTTCCGACAGGGCCTCATGAACACTGAAGCTTTCTTT. Residues: CASSFRQGLMNTEAFF.